This paragraph covers one TCR beta chain sequence. Single viable CD3+CD4+CD8-CD45RO+ cells were sorted as the memory CD4+ T cells. CDR3 length: 13 residues. V gave up 3 bases and J gave up 4 bases, with 9 bases separating them. The germline V gene has CDR1 SGHVS and CDR2 FQNEAQ. This record comes from a study of memory CD4+ T cells and cytomegalovirus serostatus. The table came from immunoSEQ multiplex PCR; TCRdb's copy has only in-frame clones and leaves some out. The sample comprises tens of thousands of clones, 75% to 80% of which are singletons, and roughly 5% rests with the top ten. This clonotype was sampled from an adult in good health and CMV-seropositive. Material: memory CD4+ T cells from blood. The chain recombines TRBV7-8 with TRBJ2-5; D is perhaps TRBD2 (6 bases). CDR3 sequence (DNA): TGTGCCAGCAGCTTCGAGGGAGGAGAGACCCAGTACTTC. Amino acid sequence: CASSFEGGETQYF.